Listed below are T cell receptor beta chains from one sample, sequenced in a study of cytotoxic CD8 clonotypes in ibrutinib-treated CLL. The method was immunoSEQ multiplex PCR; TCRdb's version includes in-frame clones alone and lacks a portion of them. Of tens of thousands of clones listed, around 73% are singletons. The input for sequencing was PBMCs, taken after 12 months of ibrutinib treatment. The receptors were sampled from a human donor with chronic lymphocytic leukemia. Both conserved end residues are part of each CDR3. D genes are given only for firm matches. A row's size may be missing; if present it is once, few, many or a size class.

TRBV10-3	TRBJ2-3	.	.	CAISDRTDTQYF	TGTGCCATCAGTGATCGGACGGATACGCAGTATTTT
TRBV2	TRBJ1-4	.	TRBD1	CASGRTGVNEKLFF	TGTGCCAGCGGGCGGACAGGAGTAAATGAAAAACTGTTTTTT
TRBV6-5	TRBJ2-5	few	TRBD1	CASSLVRGHGETQYF	TGTGCCAGCAGCCTAGTCAGGGGGCATGGAGAGACCCAGTACTTC
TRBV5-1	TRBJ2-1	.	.	CASSRGYNEQFF	TGCGCCAGCAGTAGGGGCTACAATGAGCAGTTCTTC
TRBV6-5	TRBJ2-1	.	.	CASSRVGEQFF	TGTGCCAGCTCGCGGGTGGGTGAGCAGTTCTTC
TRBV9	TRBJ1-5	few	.	CASSAWLGQPQHF	TGTGCCAGCAGCGCTTGGCTGGGGCAGCCCCAGCATTTT
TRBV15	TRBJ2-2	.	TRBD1	CATSRWTGETGELFF	TGTGCCACCAGCCGTTGGACAGGCGAAACCGGGGAGCTGTTTTTT
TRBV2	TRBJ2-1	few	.	CASSERQVFNEQFF	TGTGCCAGCAGTGAAAGGCAGGTGTTTAATGAGCAGTTCTTC
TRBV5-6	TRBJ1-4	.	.	CASSLFIRDREKLFF	TGTGCCAGCAGCTTGTTCATCAGGGATCGGGAAAAACTGTTTTTT
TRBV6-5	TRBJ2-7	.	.	CASSVSGTHGEQYF	TGTGCCAGCAGTGTTTCTGGGACCCACGGGGAGCAGTACTTC
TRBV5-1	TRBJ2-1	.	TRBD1	CASSLGSGTGGYNEQFF	TGCGCCAGCAGCTTGGGAAGTGGGACAGGGGGCTACAATGAGCAGTTCTTC
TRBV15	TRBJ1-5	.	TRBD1	CATSRDGGTGSQPQHF	TGTGCCACCAGCAGAGATGGGGGGACAGGGTCTCAGCCCCAGCATTTT
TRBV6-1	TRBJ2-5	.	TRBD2	CASSPVAGGLETQYF	TGTGCCAGCAGCCCGGTAGCGGGGGGCTTAGAGACCCAGTACTTC
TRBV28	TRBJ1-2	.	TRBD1	CASRTGGFYGYTF	TGTGCCAGCAGGACAGGGGGCTTTTATGGCTACACCTTC
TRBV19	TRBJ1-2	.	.	CASSRQGSGYTF	TGTGCCAGTAGCCGGCAGGGAAGTGGCTACACCTTC